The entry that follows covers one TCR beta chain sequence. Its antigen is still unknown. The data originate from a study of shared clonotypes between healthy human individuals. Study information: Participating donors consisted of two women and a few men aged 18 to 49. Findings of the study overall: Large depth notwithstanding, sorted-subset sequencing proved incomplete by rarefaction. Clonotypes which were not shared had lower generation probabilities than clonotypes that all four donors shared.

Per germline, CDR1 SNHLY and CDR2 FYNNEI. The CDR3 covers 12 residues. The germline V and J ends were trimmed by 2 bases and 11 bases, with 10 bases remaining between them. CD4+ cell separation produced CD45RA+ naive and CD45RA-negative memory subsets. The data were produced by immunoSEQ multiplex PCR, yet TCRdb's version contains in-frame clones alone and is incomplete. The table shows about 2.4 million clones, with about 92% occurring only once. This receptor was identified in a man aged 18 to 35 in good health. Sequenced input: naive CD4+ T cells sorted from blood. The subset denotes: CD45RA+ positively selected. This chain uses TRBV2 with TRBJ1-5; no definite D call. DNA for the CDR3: TGTGCCAGCAGTGAACTGAGAACCACCCAGCATTTT. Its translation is CASSELRTTQHF.